These 7 T cell receptor beta chains were all obtained from the same sample, sequenced in a study of human T cells and chemical hapten exposure. Time point given: pre-sensitization, week 0. The treatment here: therapeutic diphenylcyclopropenone sensitization with weekly scalp DPC. TCRdb reprocessed the RACE reads with MiXCR, giving one entry per CDR3 protein. The data contain fewer than 150,000 distinct CDR3 sequences, 13% of them singletons. The material was whole blood, obtained in connection with sensitization to the hapten diphenylcyclopropenone (DPC). The receptors originated from a woman between 18 and 30 years old with alopecia areata. Some clones in this sample may be carry-over from other donors' samples.

The V call is TRBV7-9, the J call TRBJ1-6; D unclear. Trimming removed 1 base at V and 7 bases at J, with 11 bases between. The CDR3 has 15 amino acids. Germline V gene lookup returns CDR1 SEHNR and CDR2 FQNEAQ (reference sequence). DNA of the CDR3: TGTGCCAGCAGCTTAGTGCCAGAGAACAATTCACCCCTCCACTTT. Translated, it gives CASSLVPENNSPLHF.

The sample holds many counts of this clonotype. This sequence joins TRBV7-2 and TRBJ1-1; TRBD1 is a possible D gene (6 bases). Between the trimmed V and J ends, which lost 3 bases and 8 bases, there was a span of 16 bases. This CDR3 is 14 amino acids long. Germline loops: CDR1 SGHTA, CDR2 FQGNSA. The CDR3 region has the DNA TGTGCCAGCAGCTTTGGCAGGGGAATACTGGAAGCTTTCTTT. It is translated as CASSFGRGILEAFF.

This clonotype occurred a few times. V and J are TRBV20-1 and TRBJ2-1, with D perhaps matching TRBD2 (7 bases). In germline, CDR1 is DFQATT, CDR2 SNEGSKA (reference sequence). The CDR3 extends over 15 amino acids. V dropped 3 bases and J dropped 1 base, with 13 bases sitting between them. The CDR3 DNA reads as TGCAGTGCTAGGACGGGGGGCCCTTCCTACAATGAGCAGTTCTTC. Its protein is CSARTGGPSYNEQFF.

This CDR3 is CASSVRADLDTQYF. The CDR3 nucleotides are TGTGCCAGCAGCGTACGGGCGGACCTGGATACGCAGTATTTT. This rearrangement joins TRBV9 to TRBJ2-3; D is undetermined. The CDR3 is 14 residues long. The germline V gene has CDR1 SGDLS and CDR2 YYNGEE. The V gene lost 1 base and the J gene lost 6 bases, with 12 bases spanning the gap.

Ten or more counts support this clonotype. V is TRBV20-1 and J is TRBJ2-1; D ambiguous. Germline CDR1 DFQATT, CDR2 SNEGSKA (reference sequence). V dropped 2 bases and J dropped 0 bases, with 11 bases sitting between them. The CDR3 extends over 15 amino acids. CDR3 residues: CSARSLASSYNEQFF. In DNA form, the CDR3 reads TGCAGTGCTAGATCGCTGGCAAGCTCCTACAATGAGCAGTTCTTC.

The sample holds many counts of this clonotype. The chain is built from TRBV27 and TRBJ1-4, with 8 bases fitting TRBD1. There are 19 residues in the CDR3. Germline CDR1 MNHEY, CDR2 SMNVEV (reference sequence). Trimming at V came to 3 bases and at J to 0 bases, leaving 12 bases not matched to a gene. The CDR3 DNA reads as TGTGCCAGCAGTTTCACCGGACAGGGAAGGATCTCAACTAATGAAAAACTGTTTTTT. As protein: CASSFTGQGRISTNEKLFF.

The V and J genes are TRBV4-2 and TRBJ2-3, with 9 bases fitting TRBD2. Germline V gene lookup returns CDR1 LGHNA and CDR2 YNFKEQ. The CDR3 runs 14 residues. V lost 6 bases to trimming and J lost 3 bases; unmatched junction nucleotides: 4. The CDR3 DNA reads TGTGCCAGCAGGAGTAGCGGGGGTACAGATACGCAGTATTTT. Its translation: CASRSSGGTDTQYF.